The clone carrying this T cell receptor (beta chain) has just one count. Its antigen is not known. CDR3 length equals 13 residues. Germline CDR1 ENHRY, CDR2 SYGVKD. Trimming pared 3 bases from V and 0 bases from J, leaving 4 bases between. TCRdb's table, derived via immunoSEQ multiplex PCR, lists solely in-frame clones and lacks some. Of around 2.1 million clones in the sample, about 94% were seen once. This sample is drawn from a study of shared clonotypes between healthy human individuals. Overall study: Each donor's CD4 naive and CD4 memory cells filled three plates apiece, CD8 naive two, and CD8 memory one.

Study-wide findings and caveats: Generation of non-shared clonotypes was less probable than generation of clonotypes shared by all four donors.

Partitioning of CD4+ cells yielded a CD45RA+ naive subset and a CD45RA-negative memory subset. The receptor's source is a man younger than 35 in good health. The chain couples TRBV10-3 to TRBJ2-3, with no clear D. Sequencing was carried out using naive CD4+ T cells sorted from blood. Described subset: CD45RA+ positively selected. CDR3 residues: CAISDLSTDTQYF. The CDR3 bases are TGTGCCATCAGTGACCTTAGCACAGATACGCAGTATTTT.